The 6 T cell receptor beta chains given below trace back to one sample, sequenced in a study of neurological immune-mediated disorders. One entry per CDR3 protein results from TCRdb running MiXCR on the 5' RACE reads. The data contain 80,000 to 100,000 distinct CDR3 sequences, approximately 4% of them singletons. The sequenced sample consisted of PBMCs. These receptors all stem from a woman aged 45 to 65 with multiple sclerosis.

This clonotype appeared many times. The chain couples TRBV12-3 or TRBV12-4 to TRBJ2-3; D remains ambiguous. This CDR3 region has 15 residues. V lost 6 bases to trimming and J lost 6 bases, with 19 bases between them. CDR3 loop: CASSHIMIGWDTQYF. The CDR3 region has the DNA TGTGCCAGCAGCCATATTATGATAGGTTGGGATACGCAGTATTTT.

This clonotype was seen ten or more times. The rearrangement joins TRBV27 to TRBJ2-7, with 9 bases identical to TRBD2. This CDR3 comprises 15 residues. Trimming took 2 bases from V and 7 from J; bases not matched to a gene: 9. Per the germline V gene, CDR1 is MNHEY and CDR2 is SMNVEV (reference sequence). CDR3 sequence: CASSLRSSGAREQYF. For the CDR3, the DNA is TGTGCCAGCAGTTTAAGGTCTAGCGGGGCTCGAGAGCAGTACTTC.

This clonotype was observed at least ten times. V and J are TRBV20-1 and TRBJ1-2; D unresolved. Germline V gene sequence: CDR1 DFQATT, CDR2 SNEGSKA (reference sequence). The germline V and J ends were trimmed by 6 bases and 1 base, with 15 bases remaining between them. The CDR3 is 14 residues long. CDR3 DNA sequence: TGCAGTGCCACTTCCTGGACGGATAACTATGGCTACACCTTC. This codes for CSATSWTDNYGYTF.

This clonotype was found many times. The genes are TRBV5-1 and TRBJ2-1, with 12 positions matching TRBD2. Per germline, CDR1 SGHRS and CDR2 YFSETQ. CDR3 length equals 14 residues. V gave up 4 bases and J gave up 7 bases; unmatched junction bases: 3. CDR3 sequence: CASSMTSGGNEQFF. CDR3 in DNA: TGCGCCAGCAGCATGACTAGCGGGGGTAATGAGCAGTTCTTC.

This clonotype was detected many times. The V call is TRBV28, the J call TRBJ2-1; 13 bases match TRBD2. The CDR3 length is 18 residues. V gave up 7 bases and J gave up 0 bases; unmatched junction bases: 9. CDR1 MDHEN and CDR2 SYDVKM come from the germline V gene. CDR3 nucleotides: TGTGCCAGCACATTCCGACTAGCGGGGGGACCCTCCTACAATGAGCAGTTCTTC. It encodes CASTFRLAGGPSYNEQFF.

The table lists this clonotype with many counts. The chain combines TRBV2 with TRBJ2-1; 8 bases map to TRBD1. Germline V CDR1 and CDR2: SNHLY, FYNNEI. V trimming: 10 bases; J trimming: 6 bases; junction bases outside the gene matches: 8. The CDR3 extends over 13 amino acids. CDR3 in amino acids: CATPGQVSNEQFF. The CDR3 nucleotides read TGTGCCACCCCGGGACAGGTTAGCAATGAGCAGTTCTTC. The whole variable domain, remainder taken from reference TRBV2 and TRBJ2-1, is EPEVTQTPSHQVTQMGQEVILRCVPISNHLYFYWYRQILGQKVEFLVSFYNNEISEKSEIFDDQFSVERPDGSNFTLKIRSTKLEDSAMYFCATPGQVSNEQFFGPGTRLTVL.